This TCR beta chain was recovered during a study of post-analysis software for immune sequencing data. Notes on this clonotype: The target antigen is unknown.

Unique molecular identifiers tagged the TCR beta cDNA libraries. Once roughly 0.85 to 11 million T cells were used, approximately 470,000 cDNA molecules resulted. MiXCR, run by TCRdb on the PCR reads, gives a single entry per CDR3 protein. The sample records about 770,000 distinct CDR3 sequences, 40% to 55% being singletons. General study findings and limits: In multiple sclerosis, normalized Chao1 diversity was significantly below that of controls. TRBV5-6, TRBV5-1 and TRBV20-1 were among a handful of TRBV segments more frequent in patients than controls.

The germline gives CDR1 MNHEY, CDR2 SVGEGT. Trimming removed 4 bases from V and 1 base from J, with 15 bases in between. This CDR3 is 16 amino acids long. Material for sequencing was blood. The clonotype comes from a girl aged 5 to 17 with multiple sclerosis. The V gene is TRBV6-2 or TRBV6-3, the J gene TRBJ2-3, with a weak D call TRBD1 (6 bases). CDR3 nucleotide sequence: TGTGCCAGCAGTTGGAGTGGGCCAGGGGGCACAGATACGCAGTATTTT. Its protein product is CASSWSGPGGTDTQYF.